One and the same sample provided the 2 T cell receptor beta chains below, sequenced in a study of blood T cell repertoires in COVID-19. Only in-frame clones appear in the TCRdb table, and some are missing; sequencing was by immunoSEQ multiplex PCR. The sample consists of over 200,000 clones, roughly 87% of them appearing once. The sample comprised peripheral blood. Receptors originate from a man aged 35 to 55 with active or convalescent COVID-19.

The J gene is TRBJ2-1, the V gene TRBV19, with TRBD2 matching over 11 bases. J lost 8 bases, V lost 1 base, and 7 bases had no gene match. This CDR3 spans 16 amino acids. Germline V gives CDR1 LNHDA, CDR2 SQIVND (reference sequence). CDR3 nucleotide sequence: TGTGCCAGTAGTATAGCTAGCGGGGGGTTTAAGGATGAGCAGTTCTTC. Translated: CASSIASGGFKDEQFF.

The V call is TRBV2, the J call TRBJ2-3; TRBD1 agrees at 7 bases. Looked up from germline, CDR1 is SNHLY and CDR2 is FYNNEI. With 8 bases clipped from V and 0 bases from J, the junction kept 5 bases outside the gene matches. The CDR3 loop spans 14 amino acids. Here the CDR3 reads CASLGQVSTDTQYF. CDR3 sequence (DNA): TGTGCCAGCCTCGGACAGGTTAGCACAGATACGCAGTATTTT.